This T cell receptor (beta chain) was recorded in a study of beta chain features in type 1 diabetes (dated by TCRdb to 2016 to 2018). For context, the study as a whole: Mean age, gender distribution, total cell number and subset yield were not different between patients and healthy donors. Across all samples, about 110 million sorted cells were examined, and cell number per subset correlated strongly with RNA yield. The study compared the TCRB repertoires of sorted circulating CD4+ T cell subsets in recently diagnosed type 1 diabetes patients with those in matched healthy donors. Whereas all 28 donors provided naive and central memory subsets, regulatory and stem cell-like memory subsets were isolated from just 8 patients and roughly eight healthy donors. Overall results and qualifications from the work: A moderate but significant shortening of TCRB CDR3 length was observed in type 1 diabetes patients in all four CD4+ subsets. Because the HLA sub-analyses included only small numbers of individuals, any influence of HLA type on TCRB rearrangement was left unresolved. Shorter templates might have been favored by PCR, but patient and control samples were amplified and corrected together, so both groups would have been affected equally by any skew. At VDJ recombination sites, type 1 diabetes patients had fewer insertions and more deleted nucleotides, which implies abnormalities in thymic rearrangement. Because cDNA was sequenced instead of genomic DNA, activated cells with high expression could be over-represented, although the groups did not differ in activation or CD3 levels. The naive, central memory and regulatory TCRB repertoires appeared to resemble one another more closely among patients than among healthy donors.

Counted from cysteine to phenylalanine, this CDR3 has 12 amino acids. The kept DNA is CDR3 alone, 36 bases in frame from the first base. V is pared back by 9 bases and J by 1 base, with 9 bases lying between the germline termini. According to the germline V gene, CDR1 reads SNHLY and CDR2 reads FYNNEI. This clone turned up a few times. Its recognized antigen is unknown. There are no base qualities to consult, and no much larger clone falls within one base. From each donor, a single peripheral blood sample of 100 to 150 mL on average was drawn into heparinised tubes. A BD FACSAria II was used to sort naive, central memory, regulatory and stem cell-like memory CD4+ T cells with a panel that included CD45RO, CCR7, CD25, CD127, CD95 and CD27. Purity was above 95% for every sorted population. Right away, PBMCs were isolated by Lymphoprep density gradient centrifugation and were stained directly, with no culture step. So that batch effects would be minimized, each experiment stained and sorted samples in pairs, pairing one healthy donor with one patient.

The entire amount of isolated RNA was reverse transcribed using the High Capacity cDNA Reverse Transcription Kit, so the sequenced TCRB transcripts were expressed ones. Deep immunoSEQ sequencing was applied to naive, central memory and regulatory T cell samples, giving an average of roughly 3.5 million total reads per sample. After sorted cells were lysed in RLT buffer, RNA was extracted with DNase-treated RNeasy Micro or Mini kits, with the choice depending on cell number. To prevent cross-contamination, each cell subset was processed individually, whereas patient and healthy donor samples were processed jointly. Using the immunoSEQ multiplex PCR, TCRB sequences were amplified from cDNA into 87-bp fragments spanning the CDR3 region. The amplicons were sequenced using the Illumina HiSeq platform. The authors processed their data as follows. PCR bias was computationally corrected using synthetic template baselines, reads within Hamming distance 2 were collapsed, and singletons that could not be merged were discarded. Reads were aligned against IMGT to assign V, D and J genes, CDR3 length and insertions or deletions at six rearrangement sites. Within each subset, clonotype counts were normalized to the number of sorted cells before true diversity and Gini coefficients were calculated with the tcR R package. The overlap coefficient, calculated on TCRB nucleotide sequences, was used to quantify repertoire sharing. Out-of-frame TCRB sequences from naive cells were analyzed to stand in for the pre-selection repertoire. TCRdb re-hosts the immuneACCESS table, in-frame sequences only. Its copies lack some clones; in the studies checked, an unresolved V gene accounts for under half of them, and the cause for the rest is not known. From that table come the V and J calls and clone size; the DNA was used to work out D and trimming. Within this sample are 250,000 to 300,000 clones, with around 24% of them counted one time only. The ten largest make up 0.012% of the sample.

The clonotype originates from a woman in her twenties or thirties with type 1 diabetes. Input material: naive CD4+ T cells from blood. The cell subset or site label here, explained by the study, means: true naive CD4+ T cells. Recombination joined TRBV2 with TRBJ2-5; TRBD2 is a possible D gene, resting on 5 matching bases. The nucleotide sequence is given as TGTGCCAGTAGACTACGCCAAGAGACCCAGTACTTC. The encoded protein is CASRLRQETQYF.